What follows are 26 T cell receptor beta chains derived from one specimen sequenced in a study of neurological immune-mediated disorders (dated by TCRdb to between 2017 and 2020). Libraries came from 5' RACE. Reads for this sample came from an Illumina HiSeq 2500. TCRdb passed the public sequencing reads through fastp at Q25 and MiXCR, retaining productive beta sequences. Identical CDR3 protein sequences are pooled into one entry, listed with their most common genes and DNA. The sample has around 30,000 distinct CDR3 sequences on record, over 2% of them singletons. About 2.5% of the sample is taken by the ten largest. What was sequenced was PBMCs. These receptor sequences come from a woman in her 50s with multiple sclerosis.

This clonotype was seen ten or more times. CDR3 nucleotide sequence: TGCAGTGTTGTTGGGTCCGGGGGTGTTGGGTCCCAGCATTTT. This sequence encodes CSVVGSGGVGSQHF. The gene calls are TRBV20-1 and TRBJ1-5, with D possibly matching TRBD1 (5 bases). V lost 7 bases and J lost 11, with 24 bases in between. CDR3 length: 14 amino acids. Germline V CDR1 and CDR2: DFQATT, SNEGSKA (reference sequence).

This clonotype was recorded at least ten times. The CDR3: CASSPTRTDTQYF. The CDR3 DNA reads TGTGCCAGCAGCCCCACCCGCACAGATACGCAGTATTTT. The V call is TRBV7-8, the J call TRBJ2-3; no definite D call. The CDR3 contains 13 residues. V gave up 5 bases and J gave up 1 base, with 7 bases separating them. Looked up from germline, CDR1 is SGHVS and CDR2 is FQNEAQ.

In this sample, this clonotype turned up many times. The gene calls are TRBV5-6 and TRBJ2-7, with TRBD1 identical over 7 bases. The CDR3 consists of 13 residues. The ends lost 4 bases at V and 5 bases at J; junction bases unmatched: 6. Germline assignment: CDR1 SGHDT and CDR2 YYEEEE. For the CDR3, the DNA is TGTGCCAGCAGCGGAACTACAGGGGACGAGCAGTACTTC. This encodes CASSGTTGDEQYF.

This rearrangement joins TRBV7-9 to TRBJ2-7, with TRBD1 identical over 8 bases. There are 16 residues in the CDR3. V lost 5 bases to trimming and J lost 1 base; unmatched junction nucleotides: 10. Germline CDR1 is SEHNR and CDR2 is FQNEAQ (reference sequence). CDR3 DNA: TGTGCCAGCAGCCCCCCGACAGGGGACTTTTCCTACGAGCAGTACTTC. Protein sequence: CASSPPTGDFSYEQYF.

This clonotype showed up many times. The chain joins TRBV5-1 to TRBJ1-4; 10 bases fit TRBD1. The J segment lost 7 bases and the V segment lost 4 bases, leaving 7 bases of the junction unmatched. The CDR3 runs 15 residues. The germline CDR1 and CDR2 sequences are SGHRS and YFSETQ. CDR3 sequence reads: CASSKDRGITEKLFF. CDR3 coding DNA: TGCGCCAGCAGCAAGGACAGGGGGATTACTGAAAAACTGTTTTTT.

The chain has TRBV12-3 or TRBV12-4 and TRBJ2-1, with 8 bases matching TRBD2. The CDR3 loop spans 14 amino acids. V was clipped by 3 bases and J by 7 bases; unmatched bases: 5. CDR3 in amino acids: CASSFGREGNEQFF. As DNA, the CDR3 is TGTGCCAGCAGTTTCGGTCGGGAGGGGAATGAGCAGTTCTTC.

This clonotype was recorded many times. The chain joins TRBV5-1 to TRBJ2-6; the match to TRBD1 covers 9 bases. V gave up 5 bases and J gave up 0 bases; unmatched junction bases: 3. The CDR3 is made up of 16 amino acids. Per germline, CDR1 SGHRS and CDR2 YFSETQ. CDR3 DNA sequence: TGCGCCAGCAGGGGACAGGGAAGCTCTGGGGCCAACGTCCTGACTTTC. It yields the protein CASRGQGSSGANVLTF.

There are many counts of this clonotype. This sequence joins TRBV20-1 and TRBJ2-2, with 7 nucleotides matching TRBD2. Germline loops: CDR1 DFQATT, CDR2 SNEGSKA (reference sequence). V lost 3 bases and J lost 1; bases outside the gene matches: 8. CDR3 length: 16 amino acids. The CDR3 coding sequence is TGCAGTGCTAGTGCCCTCGGCGGGAGGAACACCGGGGAGCTGTTTTTT. Protein product: CSASALGGRNTGELFF.

This clonotype was counted many times. V and J are TRBV7-9 and TRBJ2-2, with TRBD1 as a possible D gene (5 bases). V was pared by 2 bases and J by 7 bases, with 17 bases between. Germline V lookup: CDR1 SEHNR, CDR2 FQNEAQ (reference sequence). The length of the CDR3 is 16 residues. The DNA of the CDR3 is TGTGCCAGCAGCTTATTTTCAGGGCCCCCGAACGGGGAGCTGTTTTTT. Protein product: CASSLFSGPPNGELFF.

This clonotype was counted at least ten times. The CDR3 loop reads CASSPPGARKGTQYF. In DNA form, the CDR3 reads TGTGCCAGCAGTCCCCCAGGGGCCCGTAAGGGTACGCAGTATTTT. The chain has TRBV6-5 and TRBJ2-3; maybe TRBD1 (6 bases). CDR3 length: 15 residues. The V gene lost 5 bases and the J gene lost 8 bases, with 20 bases spanning the gap. The germline V gene has CDR1 MNHEY and CDR2 SVGAGI.

Regarding this clonotype: The conserved phenylalanine or tryptophan normally closing the CDR3 is absent here, so this likely arose from a read error. The V and J genes are TRBV19 and TRBJ2-7; 7 nucleotides match TRBD2. The CDR3 covers 12 residues. Germline CDR1 and CDR2: LNHDA and SQIVND (reference sequence). V shed 8 bases and J 2 bases; nucleotides not matched to a gene: 3. The CDR3 DNA follows: TGTGCCAGTGGGGCGGGGGCCTACGAGCAGTACTGC. Translating it yields CASGAGAYEQYC.

The table lists this clonotype with many counts. The chain has TRBV20-1 and TRBJ2-1; possibly TRBD2 for D (6 bases). V was trimmed by 6 bases and J by 7 bases, leaving 19 bases between them. This CDR3 has 14 amino acids. The germline V gene has CDR1 DFQATT and CDR2 SNEGSKA (reference sequence). CDR3 protein: CSAPGDALRNEQFF. The CDR3 DNA reads TGCAGTGCCCCGGGGGACGCCCTACGGAATGAGCAGTTCTTC.

This clonotype came up many times. The V and J genes are TRBV7-2 and TRBJ2-7; tentative D call: TRBD2 (5 bases). This CDR3 has 14 amino acids. Germline loops: CDR1 SGHTA, CDR2 FQGNSA. With 7 bases removed from V and 3 bases from J, the gap between germline ends came to 16 bases. CDR3 sequence (DNA): TGTGCCAGCATTATGTGGGCAGGAGGCTACGAGCAGTACTTC. Protein product: CASIMWAGGYEQYF.

The chain joins TRBV5-1 to TRBJ1-1, with D tentatively TRBD1 (5 bases). CDR3 length equals 15 residues. The V end lost 2 bases, the J end lost 0 bases, and 11 bases lay between the germline ends. Germline V gene lookup returns CDR1 SGHRS and CDR2 YFSETQ. The CDR3 DNA reads TGCGCCAGCAGCTTCGGGGGAGGTATGAACACTGAAGCTTTCTTT. As protein: CASSFGGGMNTEAFF.

The table lists this clonotype with many counts. V gene TRBV20-1 combines with J gene TRBJ1-6; no clear D. The V and J ends lost 4 bases and 9 bases respectively, with 4 bases between them. From germline, CDR1 is DFQATT and CDR2 SNEGSKA (reference sequence). The CDR3 is made up of 10 amino acids. In nucleotides, the CDR3 is TGCAGTGCTATGGGTTCACCCCTCCACTTT. It codes for CSAMGSPLHF.

In this sample, this clonotype turned up many times. V is TRBV4-2 and J is TRBJ2-7; the D is unclear. V was trimmed by 0 bases and J by 1 base, leaving 7 bases between them. The CDR3 sequence is 14 residues long. Germline CDR1 LGHNA, CDR2 YNFKEQ. CDR3 loop: CASSQEPSSYEQYF. The CDR3 bases are TGTGCCAGCAGCCAAGAACCTAGTTCCTACGAGCAGTACTTC.

This clonotype was counted many times. J is TRBJ1-2 and V is TRBV5-1; D uncertain. V was cut by 4 bases and J by 6 bases, with 19 bases left in between. From germline, CDR1 is SGHRS and CDR2 YFSETQ. The CDR3 has 15 amino acids. The CDR3 spells CASSRRPEGMDGYTF. The CDR3 DNA reads as TGCGCCAGCAGCCGTCGTCCCGAAGGAATGGATGGCTACACCTTC.

This clonotype was counted at least ten times. V gene TRBV27 combines with J gene TRBJ1-1; no firm D call. This CDR3 contains 12 residues. V lost 0 bases, J lost 10 bases, and 9 bases lay in between. Germline lookup yields CDR1 MNHEY and CDR2 SMNVEV (reference sequence). CDR3 residues: CASSLSSGVAFF. The CDR3 coding sequence is TGTGCCAGCAGTTTATCGAGCGGGGTAGCTTTCTTT.

Many counts were recorded for this clonotype. This chain uses TRBV3-1 with TRBJ2-7; D assignment may be TRBD1 or TRBD2 (5 bases each). Germline CDR1 is LGHDT and CDR2 is YNNKEL (reference sequence). The CDR3 has 13 residues. V was pared by 5 bases and J by 3 bases, with 11 bases between. The CDR3 coding sequence is TGTGCCAGCAGCTCCCGGGGCCGCTACGAGCAGTACTTC. As protein: CASSSRGRYEQYF.

This clonotype was detected many times. The V call is TRBV10-3, the J call TRBJ2-6; TRBD1 agrees at 7 bases. The germline CDR1 and CDR2 sequences are ENHRY and SYGVKD. With 6 bases clipped from V and 6 bases from J, the junction kept 5 bases outside the gene matches. This CDR3 is 14 amino acids long. In DNA form, the CDR3 reads TGTGCCATCAGCAGGGGGTTTGAGGCCAACGTCCTGACTTTC. Protein sequence: CAISRGFEANVLTF.

The sample holds many counts of this clonotype. The CDR3 coding sequence is TGTGCCAGCATGGAGCCTTACAATGAGCAGTTCTTC. Translated: CASMEPYNEQFF. This chain connects TRBV2 to TRBJ2-1; D uncertain. Germline V CDR1 and CDR2: SNHLY, FYNNEI. The CDR3 is 12 amino acids. Trimming shortened V by 7 bases and J by 4 bases, and 8 bases separated the two germline ends. The full variable domain, completed using reference TRBV2 and TRBJ2-1, is EPEVTQTPSHQVTQMGQEVILRCVPISNHLYFYWYRQILGQKVEFLVSFYNNEISEKSEIFDDQFSVERPDGSNFTLKIRSTKLEDSAMYFCASMEPYNEQFFGPGTRLTVL.

This clonotype came up many times. The chain links TRBV7-2 to TRBJ1-1; 8 positions agree with TRBD1. V shed 2 bases and J 0 bases; nucleotides not matched to a gene: 11. This CDR3 has 18 amino acids. In germline, CDR1 is SGHTA, CDR2 FQGNSA. As DNA, the CDR3 is TGTGCCAGCAGCTTAAGGTCCGGGACAGGTCTTCTGAACACTGAAGCTTTCTTT. Its protein product is CASSLRSGTGLLNTEAFF.

V usage is TRBV3-1 and J usage is TRBJ2-5; the D gene is possibly TRBD2 (6 bases). The germline V and J ends were trimmed by 0 bases and 6 bases, with 17 bases remaining between them. Germline lookup yields CDR1 LGHDT and CDR2 YNNKEL (reference sequence). This CDR3 has 16 residues. DNA of the CDR3: TGTGCCAGCAGCCAAGAAGACGTGAACGGGAGAAAGACCCAGTACTTC. Protein product: CASSQEDVNGRKTQYF.

This clonotype was detected ten times or more. The chain links TRBV20-1 to TRBJ1-2; D may be TRBD1 (6 bases). This CDR3 comprises 16 residues. Germline V CDR1 and CDR2: DFQATT, SNEGSKA (reference sequence). Trimming left V 5 bases short and J 0 bases short, with 19 bases between. CDR3 nucleotides: TGCAGTGCTCCTCCCGGGGGGGCCCTAGCTAACTATGGCTACACCTTC. Encoded protein: CSAPPGGALANYGYTF.

This clonotype has at least ten counts. This rearrangement joins TRBV5-1 to TRBJ1-1; 10 bases are a match to TRBD1. Germline V gene data show CDR1 as SGHRS and CDR2 as YFSETQ. CDR3 length: 13 residues. J was trimmed by 7 bases and V by 3 bases; bases with no gene match: 3. The CDR3 sequence: CASSSGQGSEAFF. CDR3 nucleotide sequence: TGCGCCAGCAGCTCGGGACAGGGGAGTGAAGCTTTCTTT.

This clonotype has ten or more counts. V is TRBV30 and J is TRBJ2-7; 7 positions agree with TRBD2. Trimming at V came to 1 base and at J to 6 bases, leaving 9 bases not matched to a gene. The V gene's germline CDR1 is GTSNPN and CDR2 SVGIG (reference sequence). CDR3 size: 14 residues. CDR3 sequence reads: CAWSEVAGRVEQYF. CDR3 DNA: TGTGCCTGGAGTGAGGTGGCGGGGAGGGTCGAGCAGTACTTC.